This T cell receptor beta chain was sequenced during a study of cytomegalovirus exposure and HLA in healthy donors. General study results and limits: The CMV antigen specificity of a few CMV-associated chains was confirmed through in vitro analysis. Per published reports, the classifier diagnosed cytomegalovirus status with high specificity and sensitivity.

Details on this clone: Its target is unknown. No DNA is shown, since the ends of the CDR3 on it are uncertain; the CDR3 is the one TCRdb lists.

Germline V lookup: CDR1 SGHNT, CDR2 YYREEE (reference sequence). The CDR3 region is 17 residues in length, termini included. Profiling relied on immunoSEQ multiplex PCR, and the TCRdb table lists in-frame clones only, not all of them. The sample lists 160,000 or so clones, more than 70% seen once, with 2.5% to 3% in the top ten. Separation from the roughly 670-subject first cohort characterized the approximately 120-subject validation cohort, to which the donors belonged. This TCR derives from a man between 18 and 35 years old in good health and CMV-seronegative. The sample consisted of PBMCs. This chain links TRBV5-4 with TRBJ1-1. This chain's CDR3 is CASTIYFGGGMNTEAFF.